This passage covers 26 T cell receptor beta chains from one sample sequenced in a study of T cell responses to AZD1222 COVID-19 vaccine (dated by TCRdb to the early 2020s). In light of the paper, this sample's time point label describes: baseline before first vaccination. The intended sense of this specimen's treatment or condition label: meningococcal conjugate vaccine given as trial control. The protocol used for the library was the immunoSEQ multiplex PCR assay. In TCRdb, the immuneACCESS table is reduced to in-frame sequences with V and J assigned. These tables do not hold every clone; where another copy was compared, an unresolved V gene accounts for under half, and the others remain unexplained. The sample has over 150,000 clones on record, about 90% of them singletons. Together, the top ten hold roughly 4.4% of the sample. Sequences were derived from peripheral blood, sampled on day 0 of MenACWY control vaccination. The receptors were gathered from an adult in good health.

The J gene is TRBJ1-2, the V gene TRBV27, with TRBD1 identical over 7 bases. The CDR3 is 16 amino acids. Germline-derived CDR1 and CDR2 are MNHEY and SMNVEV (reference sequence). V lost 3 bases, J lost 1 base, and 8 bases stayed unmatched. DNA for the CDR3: TGTGCCAGCAGTTTTGTTCGGGGACAGATTAACTATGGCTACACCTTC. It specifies CASSFVRGQINYGYTF.

CDR3 bases: TGTGCCAGCAGTATCTCGGAGGGGTATGAGCAGTTCTTC. Protein: CASSISEGYEQFF. This chain connects TRBV7-7 to TRBJ2-1, with D possibly TRBD2 on 6 matching bases. CDR1 is SSHAT and CDR2 is FNYEAQ in the germline V gene (reference sequence). This CDR3 comprises 13 residues. V was shortened by 6 bases and J by 8 bases, with 14 bases between the two germline ends.

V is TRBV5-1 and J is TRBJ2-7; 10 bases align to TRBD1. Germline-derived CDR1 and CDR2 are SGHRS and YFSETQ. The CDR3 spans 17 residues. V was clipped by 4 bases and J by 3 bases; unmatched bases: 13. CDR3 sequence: CASSPAGTGVSNYEQYF. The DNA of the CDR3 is TGCGCCAGCAGCCCAGCCGGGACAGGGGTCTCTAACTACGAGCAGTACTTC.

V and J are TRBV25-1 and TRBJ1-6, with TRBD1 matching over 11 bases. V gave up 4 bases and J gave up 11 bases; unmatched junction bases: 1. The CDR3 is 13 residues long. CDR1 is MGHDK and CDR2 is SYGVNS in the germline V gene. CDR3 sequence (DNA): TGTGCCAGCAGTGCGGGACAGGGGGCACCCCTCCACTTT. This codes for CASSAGQGAPLHF.

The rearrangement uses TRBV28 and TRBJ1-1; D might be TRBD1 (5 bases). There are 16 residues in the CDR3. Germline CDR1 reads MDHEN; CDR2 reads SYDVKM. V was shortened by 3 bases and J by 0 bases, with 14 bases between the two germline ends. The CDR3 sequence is CASSFIAGSLNTEAFF. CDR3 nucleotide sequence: TGTGCCAGCAGTTTTATAGCAGGGTCCTTGAACACTGAAGCTTTCTTT. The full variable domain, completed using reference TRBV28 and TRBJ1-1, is DVKVTQSSRYLVKRTGEKVFLECVQDMDHENMFWYRQDPGLGLRLIYFSYDVKMKEKGDIPEGYSVSREKKERFSLILESASTNQTSMYLCASSFIAGSLNTEAFFGQGTRLTVV.

The CDR3 sequence is CAISVALGGTANYGYTF. The CDR3 nucleotides read TGTGCCATCAGTGTTGCCCTAGGTGGGACAGCTAACTATGGCTACACCTTC. The V gene is TRBV10-3, the J gene TRBJ1-2; 7 bases fit TRBD1. The length of the CDR3 is 17 residues. The V gene's germline CDR1 is ENHRY and CDR2 SYGVKD. The V and J ends lost 4 bases and 0 bases, in that order; junction bases with no gene match: 11.

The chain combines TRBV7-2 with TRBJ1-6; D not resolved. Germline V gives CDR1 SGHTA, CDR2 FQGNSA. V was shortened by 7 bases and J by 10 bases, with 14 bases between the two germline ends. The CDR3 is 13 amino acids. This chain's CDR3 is CASTDGMESPLHF. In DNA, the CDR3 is TGTGCCAGCACCGATGGCATGGAGTCACCCCTCCACTTT.

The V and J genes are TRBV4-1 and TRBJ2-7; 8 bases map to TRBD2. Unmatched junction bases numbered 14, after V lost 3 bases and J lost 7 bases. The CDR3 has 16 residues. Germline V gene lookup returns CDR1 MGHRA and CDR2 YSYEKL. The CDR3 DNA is TGCGCCAGCAGCCACTCCCCCGGGACTAGAGGGCGAGAGCAGTACTTC. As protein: CASSHSPGTRGREQYF.

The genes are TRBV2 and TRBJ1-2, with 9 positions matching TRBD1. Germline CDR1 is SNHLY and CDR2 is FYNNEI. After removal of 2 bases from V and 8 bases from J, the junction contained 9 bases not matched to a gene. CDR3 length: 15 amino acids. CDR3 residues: CASSEIRDRVKGYTF. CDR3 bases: TGTGCCAGCAGTGAAATAAGGGACAGGGTGAAAGGCTACACCTTC.

CDR3 bases: TGCGCCAGCAGTGTCGGGGCAACCTCCTACGAGCAGTACTTC. Translated: CASSVGATSYEQYF. The rearrangement uses TRBV5-1 and TRBJ2-7; either TRBD1 or TRBD2 may supply D (5 bases each). Germline CDR1 reads SGHRS; CDR2 reads YFSETQ. Trimming removed 5 bases at V and 0 bases at J, with 12 bases between. The CDR3 contains 14 residues.

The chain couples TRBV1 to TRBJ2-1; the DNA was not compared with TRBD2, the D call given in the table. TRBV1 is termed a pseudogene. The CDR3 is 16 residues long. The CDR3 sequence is CTPLSGDSDPYNEQFF. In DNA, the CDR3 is TGCACCCCCTTGTCGGGGGACTCGGACCCCTACAATGAGCAGTTCTTC.

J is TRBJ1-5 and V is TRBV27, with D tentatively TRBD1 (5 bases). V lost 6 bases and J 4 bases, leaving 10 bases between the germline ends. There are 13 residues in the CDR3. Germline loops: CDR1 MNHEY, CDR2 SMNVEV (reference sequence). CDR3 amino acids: CASSQAGNQPQHF. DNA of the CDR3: TGTGCCAGCAGCCAAGCAGGGAATCAGCCCCAGCATTTT.

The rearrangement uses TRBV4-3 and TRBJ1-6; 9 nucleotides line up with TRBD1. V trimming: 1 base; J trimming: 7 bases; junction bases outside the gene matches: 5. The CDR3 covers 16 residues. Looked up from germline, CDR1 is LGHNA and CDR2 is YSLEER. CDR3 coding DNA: TGCGCCAGCAGCCAAGTTCTCGGACAGGGGAATTCACCCCTCCACTTT. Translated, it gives CASSQVLGQGNSPLHF.

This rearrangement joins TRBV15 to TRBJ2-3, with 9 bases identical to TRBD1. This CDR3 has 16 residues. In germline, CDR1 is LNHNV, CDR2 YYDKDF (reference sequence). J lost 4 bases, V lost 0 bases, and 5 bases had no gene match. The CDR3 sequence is CATSRDITGGADTQYF. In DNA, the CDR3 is TGTGCCACCAGCAGAGACATAACAGGGGGCGCAGATACGCAGTATTTT.

CDR3 residues: CASSYTPYTEAFF. CDR3 DNA sequence: TGTGCCAGCAGTTATACGCCTTACACTGAAGCTTTCTTT. The chain employs TRBV27 and TRBJ1-1; D gene uncertain. The CDR3 totals 13 residues. From germline, CDR1 is MNHEY and CDR2 SMNVEV (reference sequence). V was trimmed by 4 bases and J by 3 bases, leaving 9 bases between them.

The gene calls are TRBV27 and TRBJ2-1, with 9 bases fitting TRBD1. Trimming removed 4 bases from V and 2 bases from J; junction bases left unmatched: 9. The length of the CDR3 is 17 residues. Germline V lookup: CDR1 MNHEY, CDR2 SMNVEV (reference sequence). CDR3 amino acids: CASSSRPGQGPYNEQFF. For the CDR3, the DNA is TGTGCCAGCAGTTCCCGCCCGGGACAGGGACCCTACAATGAGCAGTTCTTC.

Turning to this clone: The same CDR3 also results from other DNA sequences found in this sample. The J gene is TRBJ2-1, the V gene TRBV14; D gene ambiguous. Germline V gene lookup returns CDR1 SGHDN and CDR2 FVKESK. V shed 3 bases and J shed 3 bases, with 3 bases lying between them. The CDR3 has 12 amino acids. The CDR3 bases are TGTGCCAGCAGCCAGCTCTACAATGAGCAGTTCTTC. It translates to CASSQLYNEQFF.

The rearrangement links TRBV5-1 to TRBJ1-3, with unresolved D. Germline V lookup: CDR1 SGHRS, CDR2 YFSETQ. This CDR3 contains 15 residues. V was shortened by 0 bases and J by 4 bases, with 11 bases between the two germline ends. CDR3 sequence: CASSLASSLGNTIYF. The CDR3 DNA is TGCGCCAGCAGCTTGGCTTCAAGCTTAGGAAACACCATATATTTT.

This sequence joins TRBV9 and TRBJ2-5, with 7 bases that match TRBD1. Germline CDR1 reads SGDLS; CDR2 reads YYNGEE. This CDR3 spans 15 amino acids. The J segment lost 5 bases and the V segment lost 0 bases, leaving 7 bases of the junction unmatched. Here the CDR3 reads CASSVDQGVWETQYF. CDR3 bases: TGTGCCAGCAGCGTAGATCAGGGGGTCTGGGAGACCCAGTACTTC.

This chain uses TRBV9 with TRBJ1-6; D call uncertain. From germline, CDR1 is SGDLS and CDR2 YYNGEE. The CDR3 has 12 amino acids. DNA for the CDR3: TGTGTCCAGAGCTCCTATAATTCACCCCTCCACTTT. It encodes CVQSSYNSPLHF.

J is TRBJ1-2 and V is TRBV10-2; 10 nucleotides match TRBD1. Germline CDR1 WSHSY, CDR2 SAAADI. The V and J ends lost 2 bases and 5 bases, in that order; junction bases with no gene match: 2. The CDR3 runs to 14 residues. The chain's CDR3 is CASSEDRGPYGYTF. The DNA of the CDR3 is TGCGCCAGCAGTGAGGACAGGGGGCCATATGGCTACACCTTC.

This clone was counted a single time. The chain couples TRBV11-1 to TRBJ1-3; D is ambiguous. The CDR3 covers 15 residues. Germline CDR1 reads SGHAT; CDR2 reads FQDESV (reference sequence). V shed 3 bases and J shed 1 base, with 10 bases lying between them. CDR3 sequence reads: CASSFRTASGNTIYF. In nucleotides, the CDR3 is TGTGCCAGCAGCTTTCGGACGGCATCTGGAAACACCATATATTTT.

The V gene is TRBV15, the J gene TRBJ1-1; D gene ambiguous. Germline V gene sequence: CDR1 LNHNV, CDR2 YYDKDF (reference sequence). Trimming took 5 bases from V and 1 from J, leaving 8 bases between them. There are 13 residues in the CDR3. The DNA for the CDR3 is TGTGCCACCAGCGGTGCGGGGAACACTGAAGCTTTCTTT. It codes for CATSGAGNTEAFF.

The CDR3 region is CSAGGGQGEKLFF. The DNA of the CDR3 is TGCAGCGCTGGAGGAGGTCAGGGTGAAAAACTGTTTTTT. V and J are TRBV29-1 and TRBJ1-4; D might be TRBD1 (5 bases). Germline V CDR1 and CDR2: SQVTM, ANQGSEA. There are 13 residues in the CDR3. V gave up 7 bases and J gave up 7 bases, with 16 bases separating them.

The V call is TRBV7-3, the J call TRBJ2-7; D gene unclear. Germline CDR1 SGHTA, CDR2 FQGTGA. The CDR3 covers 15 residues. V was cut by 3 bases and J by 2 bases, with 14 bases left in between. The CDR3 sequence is CASSLGSNAAYEQYF. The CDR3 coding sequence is TGTGCCAGCAGCTTGGGATCGAACGCGGCCTACGAGCAGTACTTC. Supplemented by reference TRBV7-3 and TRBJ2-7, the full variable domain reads GAGVSQTPSNKVTEKGKYVELRCDPISGHTALYWYRQSLGQGPEFLIYFQGTGAADDSGLPNDRFFAVRPEGSVSTLKIQRTERGDSAVYLCASSLGSNAAYEQYFGPGTRLTVT.

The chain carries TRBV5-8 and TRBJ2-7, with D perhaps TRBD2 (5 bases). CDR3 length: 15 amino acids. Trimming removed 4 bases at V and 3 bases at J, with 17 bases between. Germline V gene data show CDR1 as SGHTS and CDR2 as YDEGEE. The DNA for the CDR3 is TGTGCCAGCAGCCGGAGCGGCGCGAGCCTCTACGAGCAGTACTTC. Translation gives CASSRSGASLYEQYF. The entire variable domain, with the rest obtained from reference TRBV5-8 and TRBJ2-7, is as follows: EAGVTQSPTHLIKTRGQQATLRCSPISGHTSVYWYQQALGLGLQFLLWYDEGEERNRGNFPPRFSGRQFPNYSSELNVNALELEDSALYLCASSRSGASLYEQYFGPGTRLTVT.